The 5 T cell receptor beta chains given below trace back to one sample, sequenced in a study of T cell responses to AZD1222 COVID-19 vaccine. TCRdb's table, derived via immunoSEQ multiplex PCR, lists solely in-frame clones and lacks some. The table has 130,000 to 150,000 clones, 92% seen once. The sequencing used peripheral blood, collected on day 0 of AZD1222 vaccination. These receptors all stem from an adult in good health.

CDR3 DNA: TGTGCCAGCAGCCCGGGGACTAGCGGGGGAGCCACAGATACGCAGTATTTT. Protein sequence: CASSPGTSGGATDTQYF. The chain has TRBV3-1 (or the pseudogene TRBV3-2) and TRBJ2-3; 14 positions agree with TRBD2. Losses at the gene ends were 4 bases for V and 2 bases for J; bases not matched to a gene: 5. This CDR3 is 17 amino acids long. Germline CDR1 is LGHDT and CDR2 is YNNKEL (reference sequence).

This chain uses TRBV7-9 with TRBJ1-3, with D tentatively TRBD1 (5 bases). The CDR3 is 12 amino acids. Germline V gene sequence: CDR1 SEHNR, CDR2 FQNEAQ (reference sequence). Trimming took off 5 bases at V and 7 bases at J, with 9 bases between the two ends. CDR3 nucleotide sequence: TGTGCCAGCAGCCCCGGGGGGAACACCATATATTTT. Its translation is CASSPGGNTIYF.

The V gene is TRBV5-1, the J gene TRBJ1-6, with TRBD1 matching over 10 bases. V lost 4 bases to trimming and J lost 10 bases; unmatched junction nucleotides: 11. Germline-derived CDR1 and CDR2 are SGHRS and YFSETQ. The CDR3 consists of 16 residues. The CDR3 here is CASSGNYGQGDSPLHF. The CDR3 region has the DNA TGCGCCAGCAGCGGTAATTACGGACAGGGGGACTCACCCCTCCACTTT.

The CDR3 reads CASSPGTGYTDTQYF. For the CDR3, the DNA is TGTGCCAGCTCACCCGGGACAGGGTACACAGATACGCAGTATTTT. The J gene is TRBJ2-3, the V gene TRBV18; 9 bases fit TRBD1. Germline V gene data show CDR1 as KGHSH and CDR2 as LQKENI. The ends lost 3 bases at V and 2 bases at J; junction bases unmatched: 3. The length of the CDR3 is 15 residues. Full variable domain (rest looked up from reference TRBV18 and TRBJ2-3): NAGVMQNPRHLVRRRGQEARLRCSPMKGHSHVYWYRQLPEEGLKFMVYLQKENIIDESGMPKERFSAEFPKEGPSILRIQQVVRGDSAAYFCASSPGTGYTDTQYFGPGTRLTVL.

This clone was detected once. This chain uses TRBV2 with TRBJ1-2; D is uncertain. The CDR3 is 13 amino acids. V was cut by 11 bases and J by 4 bases, with 17 bases left in between. Germline loops: CDR1 SNHLY, CDR2 FYNNEI. CDR3 residues: CAPRGSRIYGYTF. The CDR3 nucleotides are TGTGCCCCTCGAGGCAGCCGGATCTATGGCTACACCTTC.